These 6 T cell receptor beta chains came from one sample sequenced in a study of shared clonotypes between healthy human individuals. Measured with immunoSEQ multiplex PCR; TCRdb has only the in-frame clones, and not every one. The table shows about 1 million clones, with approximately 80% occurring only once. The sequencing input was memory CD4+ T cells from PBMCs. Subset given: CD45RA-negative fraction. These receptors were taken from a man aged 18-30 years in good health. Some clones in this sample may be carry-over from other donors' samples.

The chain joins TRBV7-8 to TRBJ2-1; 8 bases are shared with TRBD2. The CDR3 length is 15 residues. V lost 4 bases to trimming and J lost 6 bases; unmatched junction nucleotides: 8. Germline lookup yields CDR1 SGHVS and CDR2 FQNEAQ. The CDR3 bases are TGTGCCAGCAGCTCCACAGCGGGAGTTTTCAATGAGCAGTTCTTC. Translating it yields CASSSTAGVFNEQFF.

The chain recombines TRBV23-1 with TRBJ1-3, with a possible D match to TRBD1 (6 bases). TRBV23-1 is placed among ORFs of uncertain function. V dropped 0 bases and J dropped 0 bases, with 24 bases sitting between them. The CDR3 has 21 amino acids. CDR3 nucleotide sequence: TGCGCCAGCAGTCAATCACTGAAGGCCAGAACGACAGGCAACTCTGGAAACACCATATATTTT. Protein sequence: CASSQSLKARTTGNSGNTIYF.

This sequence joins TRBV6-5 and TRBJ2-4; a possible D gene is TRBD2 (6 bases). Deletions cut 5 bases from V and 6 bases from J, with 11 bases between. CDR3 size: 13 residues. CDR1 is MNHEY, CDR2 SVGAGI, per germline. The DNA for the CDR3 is TGTGCCAGCAGTAGGCCGGGAGCAAACATTCAGTACTTC. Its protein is CASSRPGANIQYF.

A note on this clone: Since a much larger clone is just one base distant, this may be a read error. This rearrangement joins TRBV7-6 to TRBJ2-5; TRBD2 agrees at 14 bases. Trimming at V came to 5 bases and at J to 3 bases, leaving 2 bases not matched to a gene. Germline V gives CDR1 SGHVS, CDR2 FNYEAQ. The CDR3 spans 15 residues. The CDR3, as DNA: TGTGCCAGCAGCCCGGGACTAGCGGGAGAAGAGACCCAGTACTTC. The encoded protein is CASSPGLAGEETQYF.

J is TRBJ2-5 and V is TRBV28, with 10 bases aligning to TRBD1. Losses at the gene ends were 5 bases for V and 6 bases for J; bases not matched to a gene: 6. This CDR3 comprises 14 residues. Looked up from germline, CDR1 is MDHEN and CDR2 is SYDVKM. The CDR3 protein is CASSPRTGGKTQYF. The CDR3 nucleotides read TGTGCCAGCAGTCCACGGACAGGGGGAAAGACCCAGTACTTC.

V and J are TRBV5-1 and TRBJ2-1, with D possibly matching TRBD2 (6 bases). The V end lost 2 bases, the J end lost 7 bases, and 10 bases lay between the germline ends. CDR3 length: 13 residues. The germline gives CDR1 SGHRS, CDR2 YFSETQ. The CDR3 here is CASSFREFNEQFF. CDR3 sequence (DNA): TGCGCCAGCAGCTTCCGGGAGTTTAATGAGCAGTTCTTC.